This entry lists 19 T cell receptor beta chains sequenced from one sample in a study of regulatory T cells in long-lasting Graves disease. Documented time point: newly diagnosed GD, antithyroid drugs for less than 3 months. PBMCs were the source of the RNA used for TCR sequencing. For TCR beta, libraries came from iRepertoire HTBI primers and Arm-PCR of CDR3 regions. Each CDR3 protein gets one entry after TCRdb re-called the multiplex PCR reads with MiXCR. The data show roughly 410,000 distinct CDR3 sequences, with about 15% seen just once and roughly 8% held by the top ten. The same data also contributed to another study, on T cells in Graves' hyperthyroidism and ophthalmopathy.

The sequences come from peripheral blood mononuclear cells (PBMCs), collected at new diagnosis, from a patient treated with antithyroid drugs. These receptors all stem from a woman in her forties with Graves disease.

This clonotype was counted many times. The chain is built from TRBV4-1 and TRBJ1-4; D call uncertain. The V end lost 3 bases, the J end lost 11 bases, and 10 bases lay between the germline ends. There are 12 residues in the CDR3. Germline V gives CDR1 MGHRA, CDR2 YSYEKL. CDR3 protein: CASSHETLKLFF. Written as DNA, the CDR3 is TGCGCCAGCAGCCACGAGACTCTGAAACTGTTTTTT.

This clonotype was counted ten times or more. This rearrangement joins TRBV30 to TRBJ2-2, with D possibly matching TRBD2 (5 bases). CDR1 and CDR2 from the germline V gene are GTSNPN and SVGIG (reference sequence). V was cut by 0 bases and J by 1 base, with 9 bases left in between. CDR3 length: 15 amino acids. The CDR3 loop is CAWSVTRGNTGELFF. The CDR3 nucleotides read TGTGCCTGGAGTGTAACCCGGGGGAACACCGGGGAGCTGTTTTTT.

This clonotype has at least ten counts. This rearrangement joins TRBV12-3 or TRBV12-4 to TRBJ2-5; 9 bases map to TRBD2. Unmatched junction bases numbered 7, after V lost 3 bases and J lost 5 bases. This CDR3 is built from 15 residues. The CDR3 DNA sequence: TGTGCCAGCAGTTTTGGCGGGAGGGCCGGCGAGACCCAGTACTTC. Protein: CASSFGGRAGETQYF.

There are a few counts of this clonotype. The genes are TRBV14 and TRBJ2-7; TRBD1 agrees at 8 bases. The CDR3 is made up of 14 amino acids. Trimming took 4 bases from V and 3 from J; bases not matched to a gene: 5. Germline CDR1 and CDR2: SGHDN and FVKESK. The chain's CDR3 is CASSPWGQVYEQYF. As DNA, the CDR3 is TGTGCCAGCAGCCCCTGGGGACAGGTCTACGAGCAGTACTTC.

This clonotype was observed a handful of times. The germline gene is not matched at one end of the junction; a read error may be the cause. V usage is TRBV29-1 and J usage is TRBJ2-7; D is possibly TRBD2 (5 bases). The CDR3 runs 14 residues. Germline CDR1 SQVTM, CDR2 ANQGSEA. The CDR3 sequence is CSIEFRGLGYEQYF. The CDR3 bases are TGCAGCATTGAATTTCGAGGGTTGGGATACGAGCAGTACTTC.

The table lists this clonotype with many counts. This chain uses TRBV11-3 with TRBJ1-1, with D unresolved. From germline, CDR1 is SGHNT and CDR2 YENEEA. The CDR3 has 13 amino acids. Trimming took off 3 bases at V and 4 bases at J, with 9 bases between the two ends. Here the CDR3 DNA reads TGTGCCAGCAGCTTTCAGACAAGCACTGAAGCTTTCTTT. Translating it yields CASSFQTSTEAFF.

Only a few counts were recorded for this clonotype. The chain is built from TRBV5-6 and TRBJ1-4; D call uncertain. With 7 bases removed from V and 5 bases from J, the gap between germline ends came to 18 bases. CDR1 is SGHDT, CDR2 YYEEEE, per germline. The CDR3 is 15 amino acids. The CDR3 DNA follows: TGTGCCAGCGGATCAGGTGGGCCCCTGAATGAAAAACTGTTTTTT. Protein: CASGSGGPLNEKLFF.

This clonotype was seen repeatedly, ten times or more. This rearrangement joins TRBV2 to TRBJ1-2, with 8 bases that match TRBD1. Unmatched junction bases numbered 6, after V lost 5 bases and J lost 4 bases. The germline gives CDR1 SNHLY, CDR2 FYNNEI. CDR3 length: 14 amino acids. The CDR3 spells CASSPDRDGYGYTF. CDR3 DNA: TGTGCCAGCAGTCCGGACAGGGACGGCTATGGCTACACCTTC.

This clonotype was counted at least ten times. This chain connects TRBV11-2 to TRBJ2-3, with D possibly matching TRBD2 (6 bases). V lost 1 base and J lost 1, with 9 bases in between. Germline V CDR1 and CDR2: SGHAT, FQNNGV. This CDR3 comprises 15 residues. The CDR3 loop reads CASSLVRGRTDTQYF. Here the CDR3 DNA reads TGTGCCAGCAGCTTAGTGCGGGGACGCACAGATACGCAGTATTTT. Complete variable domain (other parts from reference TRBV11-2 and TRBJ2-3): EAGVAQSPRYKIIEKRQSVAFWCNPISGHATLYWYQQILGQGPKLLIQFQNNGVVDDSQLPKDRFSAERLKGVDSTLKIQPAKLEDSAVYLCASSLVRGRTDTQYFGPGTRLTVL.

This clonotype has a handful of counts. The rearrangement uses TRBV29-1 and TRBJ2-1; D might be TRBD2 (5 bases). Germline CDR1 reads SQVTM; CDR2 reads ANQGSEA. The length of the CDR3 is 12 residues. V lost 7 bases, J lost 7 bases, and 14 bases lay in between. CDR3 in amino acids: CSARREGNEQFF. For the CDR3, the DNA is TGCAGCGCCCGACGAGAGGGTAATGAGCAGTTCTTC.

In this sample, this clonotype turned up many times. The chain has TRBV5-1 and TRBJ2-1; the match to TRBD2 covers 12 bases. Germline V gives CDR1 SGHRS, CDR2 YFSETQ. This CDR3 is built from 15 residues. With V trimmed by 5 bases and J by 1 base, 1 base remained unmatched. The CDR3 DNA sequence: TGCGCCAGCAGGACTAGCGGGAGATCCTACAATGAGCAGTTCTTC. This sequence encodes CASRTSGRSYNEQFF. The whole variable domain, filled in from reference TRBV5-1 and TRBJ2-1, reads KAGVTQTPRYLIKTRGQQVTLSCSPISGHRSVSWYQQTPGQGLQFLFEYFSETQRNKGNFPGRFSGRQFSNSRSEMNVSTLELGDSALYLCASRTSGRSYNEQFFGPGTRLTVL.

This clonotype was picked up many times. The genes are TRBV30 and TRBJ2-1; D gene unclear. CDR1 is GTSNPN, CDR2 SVGIG, per germline (reference sequence). The CDR3 contains 13 residues. V dropped 4 bases and J dropped 8 bases, with 15 bases sitting between them. The CDR3 here is CAWTSVANHEQFF. The CDR3 DNA reads as TGTGCCTGGACAAGCGTGGCCAACCATGAGCAGTTCTTC.

This clonotype has just a few counts. The chain joins TRBV6-1 to TRBJ2-7; TRBD2 matches at 9 bases. The CDR3 totals 14 residues. V was clipped by 7 bases and J by 4 bases; unmatched bases: 8. Germline CDR1 is MNHNS and CDR2 is SASEGT. The CDR3 is CASKLPGLAYEQYF. For the CDR3, the DNA is TGTGCCAGCAAGCTACCGGGACTAGCATACGAGCAGTACTTC.

This clonotype appeared a few times. One end of the junction fails to match germline, which may point to a read error. The chain recombines TRBV7-6 with TRBJ2-2; D uncertain. Germline V gene lookup returns CDR1 SGHVS and CDR2 FNYEAQ. This CDR3 region has 11 residues. In DNA, the CDR3 is TGTGCCAGCGGCTTCCCCGGGGAGCTGTTTTTT. It translates to CASGFPGELFF.

This chain joins TRBV28 and TRBJ2-7; 8 bases fit TRBD2. J lost 6 bases, V lost 4 bases, and 8 bases had no gene match. CDR3 length equals 14 residues. CDR1 is MDHEN and CDR2 is SYDVKM in the germline V gene. CDR3 sequence reads: CASSSGGLASEQYF. Here the CDR3 DNA reads TGTGCCAGCAGTTCGGGAGGACTAGCAAGCGAGCAGTACTTC.

At least ten counts were recorded for this clonotype. V and J are TRBV30 and TRBJ1-1; tentatively, D is TRBD1 (5 bases). The V end lost 5 bases, the J end lost 5 bases, and 15 bases lay between the germline ends. This CDR3 has 13 residues. Germline V gene sequence: CDR1 GTSNPN, CDR2 SVGIG (reference sequence). CDR3 sequence (DNA): TGTGCCTGGGGGACCGGGGCGGAGACTGAAGCTTTCTTT. The encoded protein is CAWGTGAETEAFF.

The sample holds many counts of this clonotype. The V gene is TRBV20-1, the J gene TRBJ2-3; D might be TRBD1 or TRBD2, each matching 5 bases. V shed 5 bases and J shed 0 bases, with 15 bases lying between them. Germline V gene data show CDR1 as DFQATT and CDR2 as SNEGSKA (reference sequence). The CDR3 runs 15 residues. The CDR3: CSAGDPMQSTDTQYF. CDR3 sequence (DNA): TGCAGTGCTGGGGACCCAATGCAGAGCACAGATACGCAGTATTTT.

Note on this clonotype: At one of its ends the junction is not consistent with the germline gene, which may arise from a read error. The chain combines TRBV5-1 with TRBJ2-2, with a tentative D call TRBD2 (5 bases). Germline CDR1 SGHRS, CDR2 YFSETQ. The CDR3 contains 14 residues. CDR3 in amino acids: CASSWTGNTGEPFF. For the CDR3, the DNA is TGCGCCAGCAGCTGGACTGGGAACACCGGGGAGCCGTTTTTT.

The table lists this clonotype with many counts. This chain joins TRBV18 and TRBJ2-7; TRBD2 agrees at 15 bases. The CDR3 totals 15 residues. The V and J ends lost 3 bases and 8 bases, in that order; junction bases with no gene match: 5. Per the germline V gene, CDR1 is KGHSH and CDR2 is LQKENI. The chain's CDR3 is CASSPGTSGGRKQYF. The CDR3 bases are TGTGCCAGCTCACCCGGGACTAGCGGGGGGCGTAAGCAGTACTTC. Filled out from reference TRBV18 and TRBJ2-7, the complete variable domain reads NAGVMQNPRHLVRRRGQEARLRCSPMKGHSHVYWYRQLPEEGLKFMVYLQKENIIDESGMPKERFSAEFPKEGPSILRIQQVVRGDSAAYFCASSPGTSGGRKQYFGPGTRLTVT.